The 5 T cell receptor beta chains reported below all come from one sample, sequenced in a study of T cells after yellow fever vaccination. TCRdb used MiXCR to reprocess the 5' RACE reads, holding one entry per CDR3 protein. This table holds 300,000 to 400,000 distinct CDR3 sequences, about 10% found once. Sequenced here: CD4+ T cells sorted from PBMCs, sampled 45 days after the yellow fever booster vaccination. The receptors derive from a man younger than 35 who received the YFV17D yellow fever vaccine.

In this sample, this clonotype turned up many times. The chain links TRBV5-1 to TRBJ2-7; TRBD1 matches at 9 bases. Per the germline V gene, CDR1 is SGHRS and CDR2 is YFSETQ. Germline trimming cut 2 bases from V and 3 bases from J; bases unmatched to any gene: 3. The CDR3 is 14 residues long. CDR3 residues: CASSLSGQGYEQYV. The CDR3 DNA sequence: TGCGCCAGCAGCTTATCGGGACAGGGCTACGAGCAGTACGTC.

The chain joins TRBV27 to TRBJ1-2; D is possibly TRBD1 (6 bases). CDR1 and CDR2 (germline): MNHEY, SMNVEV (reference sequence). The V end lost 3 bases, the J end lost 5 bases, and 19 bases lay between the germline ends. The CDR3 contains 16 residues. CDR3 region: CASSFSRGAGLYGYTF. CDR3 coding DNA: TGTGCCAGCAGTTTTTCTCGGGGGGCAGGGCTTTATGGCTACACCTTC.

This clonotype was picked up one time. Being one base from a much bigger clone, this may be a read error. The chain combines TRBV20-1 with TRBJ2-3; possibly TRBD1 or TRBD2 for D (5 bases each). Germline assignment: CDR1 DFQATT and CDR2 SNEGSKA (reference sequence). Trimming shortened V by 6 bases and J by 1 base, and 14 bases separated the two germline ends. The CDR3 length is 14 residues. The CDR3 DNA is TGCAGTGCCAGAACTCTGGGGGGCACAGATACGCAGTATTTT. Its protein product is CSARTLGGTDTQYF.

This clonotype occurred a few times. The chain uses TRBV12-3 or TRBV12-4 and TRBJ2-6; possibly TRBD1 or TRBD2 for D (5 bases each). This CDR3 has 17 amino acids. V lost 3 bases to trimming and J lost 0 bases, with 12 bases between them. This CDR3 is CASSFGGTLSGANVLTF. The CDR3 DNA reads as TGTGCCAGCAGTTTTGGGGGAACTCTCTCTGGGGCCAACGTCCTGACTTTC.

This clonotype was seen more than once but under ten times. This rearrangement joins TRBV7-3 to TRBJ1-6; the D gene is possibly TRBD1 (5 bases). Germline CDR1 reads SGHTA; CDR2 reads FQGTGA. This CDR3 has 15 residues. Trimming took off 5 bases at V and 7 bases at J, with 15 bases between the two ends. DNA for the CDR3: TGTGCCAGCAGCGCCCAGACCTCAGGGAATTCACCCCTCCACTTT. As protein: CASSAQTSGNSPLHF. The full variable domain, rest sourced from reference TRBV7-3 and TRBJ1-6, is GAGVSQTPSNKVTEKGKYVELRCDPISGHTALYWYRQSLGQGPEFLIYFQGTGAADDSGLPNDRFFAVRPEGSVSTLKIQRTERGDSAVYLCASSAQTSGNSPLHFGNGTRLTVT.